This T cell receptor (beta chain) was sequenced for a study of CD8 T cells in ankylosing spondylitis. Study observations and caveats: In ankylosing spondylitis patients, matched synovial fluid reportedly showed significant enrichment of disease-linked clones.

As concerns this clonotype: What it binds is not known.

Germline lookup yields CDR1 KGHSH and CDR2 LQKENI. Trimming cost V 3 bases and J 4 bases, with 12 bases left between them. The CDR3 contains 14 residues. Quantitative 5'-RACE with molecular barcodes produced the TCR beta libraries. TCRdb called the 5' RACE reads again in MiXCR, with one record for every CDR3 protein. The table lists 150,000 to 200,000 distinct CDR3 sequences, about a third of them singletons. The receptor comes from a male donor with ankylosing spondylitis. V is TRBV18 and J is TRBJ1-1; a weak D match, TRBD1 (6 bases). The specimen was synovial fluid, either unsorted or a sorted T cell fraction (not recorded which). The CDR3 region is CASSPNARGTEAFF. CDR3 DNA sequence: TGTGCCAGCTCACCGAATGCCAGGGGCACTGAAGCTTTCTTT.